These T cell receptor beta chains were read from a single sample in a study of blood T cell repertoires in COVID-19. The protocol was immunoSEQ multiplex PCR, while the TCRdb copy is restricted to in-frame clones and leaves out a portion. The sample lists roughly 120,000 clones, about nine tenths occurring once. Source material: peripheral blood. The receptors derive from a human donor with active COVID-19. The donor label of this sample is uncertain. Both conserved end residues are trimmed from each CDR3. The order of the fields is V gene, J gene, clone size, CDR3 protein. For some rows the clone size is stated as once, few or many, or as a class when expanded; others skip it.

V: TRBV7-9
J: TRBJ1-2
size: -
CDR3: ASSLDTTYGYT

V: TRBV6-2/TRBV6-3
J: TRBJ1-6
size: -
CDR3: ASRYETRSGPLH

V: TRBV18
J: TRBJ1-1
size: -
CDR3: ASSPRAFGTEMNTEAF

V: TRBV5-6
J: TRBJ2-3
size: -
CDR3: ASSMNYRSLPMDTQY

V: TRBV5-1
J: TRBJ2-2
size: -
CDR3: ASSLEAGATGELF

V: TRBV7-2
J: TRBJ2-1
size: -
CDR3: ASSRGGAVVYNEQF

V: TRBV25-1
J: TRBJ1-1
size: -
CDR3: ASSEVRQGNTEAF

V: TRBV15
J: TRBJ2-5
size: -
CDR3: ATSRDSLAGETQY

V: TRBV18
J: TRBJ1-2
size: -
CDR3: ASSPNRSYGYT

V: TRBV5-1
J: TRBJ2-2
size: -
CDR3: ASRPSGHQNTGELF

V: TRBV19
J: TRBJ1-1
size: -
CDR3: ASRFSGGRTEAF

V: TRBV30
J: TRBJ1-2
size: -
CDR3: AWTGSTGNYGYT

V: TRBV28
J: TRBJ1-1
size: -
CDR3: ASSRDRGSTEAF

V: TRBV4-1
J: TRBJ2-5
size: few
CDR3: ASSQGTGKGTQY

V: TRBV6-2/TRBV6-3
J: TRBJ2-2
size: -
CDR3: ASSYSWLTGELF